This entry lists 17 T cell receptor beta chains sequenced from one sample in a study of T cells in Graves' hyperthyroidism and ophthalmopathy. TCR beta CDR3 regions were amplified from RNA transcripts. During a first-round RT-PCR of the TCR CDR3, the HTBI primer set was used. From the multiplex PCR reads, TCRdb called clonotypes with MiXCR, one entry per CDR3 protein. The table has about 59,000 distinct CDR3 sequences, roughly 58% seen once. Sequenced input: blood. All receptors derive from a woman aged 55-69 years with Graves' ophthalmopathy.

In regard to this clonotype: One base away lies a much larger clone, so this may be a sequencing read error. The chain uses TRBV6-6 and TRBJ2-5; 12 positions agree with TRBD2. Germline lookup yields CDR1 MNHNY and CDR2 SVGAGI (reference sequence). The length of the CDR3 is 15 residues. CDR3 in DNA: TGTGCCGGCAGTTTTTGGGGACTAGCGGGAGAGACCCAGTACTTC. Amino acids: CAGSFWGLAGETQYF.

V and J are TRBV20-1 and TRBJ2-5, with D possibly matching TRBD1 (7 bases). The germline CDR1 and CDR2 sequences are DFQATT and SNEGSKA (reference sequence). The CDR3 contains 11 residues. V gave up 6 bases and J gave up 12 bases, with 17 bases separating them. The CDR3, as DNA: TGCAGTGCGGAGGGACAGACGACTAAGTACTTC. Translating gives CSAEGQTTKYF.

This clonotype was detected only once. CDR3 nucleotide sequence: TGCAGTGCTAGAGATGGCGCTAGCATTACACAAGAGCAGCCCCAGCATTTT. It codes for CSARDGASITQEQPQHF. This rearrangement joins TRBV20-1 to TRBJ1-5; no reliable D call. The CDR3 spans 17 residues. Trimming removed 0 bases at V and 7 bases at J, with 22 bases between. CDR1 DFQATT and CDR2 SNEGSKA come from the germline V gene (reference sequence).

The chain employs TRBV29-1 and TRBJ2-3; a possible D gene is TRBD2 (7 bases). In germline, CDR1 is SQVTM, CDR2 ANQGSEA. The CDR3 runs 14 residues. V lost 0 bases to trimming and J lost 4 bases, with 11 bases between them. Written as DNA, the CDR3 is TGCAGCGTTGAAGACAGGGGAGGGGCAGATACGCAGTATTTT. Its translation: CSVEDRGGADTQYF.

On this clonotype itself: Possible read error: a much larger clone is one base away. The V and J genes are TRBV3-1 and TRBJ2-1, with no clear D. V lost 1 base and J lost 7, with 11 bases in between. Germline V gene lookup returns CDR1 LGHDT and CDR2 YNNKEL (reference sequence). The CDR3 has 14 residues. CDR3 amino acids: CASSQGGGTNEQFF. In DNA form, the CDR3 reads TGTGCCAGCAGCCAAGGAGGTGGAACAAATGAGCAGTTCTTC.

This clonotype was counted ten times or more. The V call is TRBV11-3, the J call TRBJ2-1; TRBD2 matches 8 bases. This CDR3 has 17 residues. V gave up 0 bases and J gave up 3 bases; unmatched junction bases: 7. CDR1 SGHNT and CDR2 YENEEA come from the germline V gene. CDR3 sequence (DNA): TGTGCCAGCAGCTTAGATAGGGGACTAGAGGGCTACAATGAGCAGTTCTTC. Its protein product is CASSLDRGLEGYNEQFF.

As to this clonotype: One base away lies a much larger clone, so this may be a sequencing read error. The chain combines TRBV3-1 with TRBJ1-4; D unresolved. Germline V gene data show CDR1 as LGHDT and CDR2 as YNNKEL (reference sequence). This CDR3 comprises 16 residues. Trimming stripped 2 bases from V and 0 bases from J, with 10 bases between. The chain's CDR3 is CASSQRRVATNEKLFF. As DNA, the CDR3 is TGTGCCAGCAGCCAAAGGCGGGTTGCAACTAATGAAAAACTGTTTTTT.

The V call is TRBV20-1, the J call TRBJ1-2; 8 nucleotides align to TRBD1. Trimming cost V 6 bases and J 7 bases; bases outside gene matches: 10. Germline V CDR1 and CDR2: DFQATT, SNEGSKA (reference sequence). CDR3 length: 13 amino acids. The CDR3: CSASKTGAGGYTF. CDR3 DNA: TGCAGTGCCTCGAAGACAGGGGCGGGTGGCTACACCTTC.

This clonotype was observed many times. This chain joins TRBV2 and TRBJ2-3; D gene unclear. This CDR3 is built from 15 residues. Germline loops: CDR1 SNHLY, CDR2 FYNNEI. V was cut by 5 bases and J by 0 bases, with 12 bases left in between. CDR3 DNA sequence: TGTGCCAGCAGTACCGACGGGCAAAGCACAGATACGCAGTATTTT. It encodes CASSTDGQSTDTQYF.

This clonotype was observed many times. The V and J genes are TRBV6-5 and TRBJ2-7, with 13 bases lining up with TRBD2. The length of the CDR3 is 14 residues. V lost 5 bases and J lost 4; bases outside the gene matches: 2. Germline V gene data show CDR1 as MNHEY and CDR2 as SVGAGI. The CDR3 spells CASSRTSGRYEQYF. In DNA form, the CDR3 reads TGTGCCAGCAGTCGGACTAGCGGGAGATACGAGCAGTACTTC.

The chain employs TRBV11-3 and TRBJ2-1; maybe TRBD1 (5 bases). Germline assignment: CDR1 SGHNT and CDR2 YENEEA. V was clipped by 4 bases and J by 6 bases, with 16 bases between them. There are 15 residues in the CDR3. The CDR3 region is CASSSTRGAINEQFF. The CDR3 DNA sequence: TGTGCCAGCAGCTCGACAAGGGGCGCAATCAATGAGCAGTTCTTC.

The rearrangement uses TRBV25-1 and TRBJ2-3; 10 positions agree with TRBD1. The germline V gene has CDR1 MGHDK and CDR2 SYGVNS. Losses at the gene ends were 6 bases for V and 3 bases for J; bases not matched to a gene: 6. The CDR3 is 15 residues long. The CDR3 sequence is CASRGDRGPTDTQYF. CDR3 bases: TGTGCCAGCAGAGGGGACAGGGGACCTACAGATACGCAGTATTTT.

This clonotype has ten or more counts. The chain uses TRBV5-6 and TRBJ2-1; D may correspond to TRBD1 or TRBD2 (6 bases each). The CDR3 covers 17 residues. Germline V gene data show CDR1 as SGHDT and CDR2 as YYEEEE. Trimming pared 1 base from V and 2 bases from J, leaving 16 bases between. The CDR3 DNA is TGTGCCAGCAGCTTGAGGTCCCGGGGGCTAACCTACAATGAGCAGTTCTTC. Its translation: CASSLRSRGLTYNEQFF.

V usage is TRBV20-1 and J usage is TRBJ2-5, with 8 bases identical to TRBD2. Germline V lookup: CDR1 DFQATT, CDR2 SNEGSKA (reference sequence). The V gene end was trimmed by 5 bases and the J gene end by 5 bases; junction bases not matched to a gene: 19. The CDR3 has 17 residues. CDR3 loop: CSACRPGGCYTGETQYF. The CDR3 DNA reads TGCAGTGCTTGCCGACCGGGGGGGTGTTACACCGGGGAGACCCAGTACTTC.

A note on this clonotype: One base away lies a much larger clone, so this may be a sequencing read error. The chain couples TRBV30 to TRBJ2-3; the D gene is possibly TRBD2 (6 bases). The V gene lost 8 bases and the J gene lost 2 bases, with 14 bases spanning the gap. CDR1 is GTSNPN, CDR2 SVGIG, per germline (reference sequence). This CDR3 comprises 13 residues. CDR3 bases: TGTGCCCGGGGCGGGAAAGACACAGATACGCAGTATTTT. Translating it yields CARGGKDTDTQYF. Variable domain in full (rest from reference TRBV30 and TRBJ2-3): SQTIHQWPATLVQPVGSPLSLECTVEGTSNPNLYWYRQAAGRGLQLLFYSVGIGQISSEVPQNLSASRPQDRQFILSSKKLLLSDSGFYLCARGGKDTDTQYFGPGTRLTVL.

The chain links TRBV3-1 to TRBJ1-1; D is unclear. Germline lookup yields CDR1 LGHDT and CDR2 YNNKEL (reference sequence). The CDR3 is 13 amino acids. V was shortened by 3 bases and J by 5 bases, with 10 bases between the two germline ends. CDR3: CASSQKRITEAFF. The CDR3 region has the DNA TGTGCCAGCAGCCAGAAGCGAATTACTGAAGCTTTCTTT.

Points on this clonotype: An end of the junction differs from the germline gene, which may be a read error. The chain combines TRBV5-1 with TRBJ1-2; D is unclear. This CDR3 has 13 amino acids. Germline loops: CDR1 SGHRS, CDR2 YFSETQ. The CDR3 sequence: CASSLGGNYGYTF. The DNA of the CDR3 is TGTGCCAGCAGTTTGGGAGGAAACTATGGCTACACCTTC.